These 17 T cell receptor beta chains share one sample of origin, sequenced in a study of cytomegalovirus exposure and HLA in healthy donors. Primers for the PCR totalled 60 Vbeta and 13 Jbeta. Profiling relied on immunoSEQ multiplex PCR, and the TCRdb table lists in-frame clones only, not all of them. The specimen's table records roughly 74,000 clones. Sequenced input: PBMCs. The receptors shown here come from a female donor in good health and CMV-seropositive.

This chain joins TRBV7-8 and TRBJ1-1; TRBD1 is a possible D gene (5 bases). Trimming shortened V by 6 bases and J by 0 bases, and 11 bases separated the two germline ends. The CDR3 runs 14 residues. Germline CDR1 SGHVS, CDR2 FQNEAQ. CDR3 amino acids: CASRPRVLNTEAFF. The CDR3 DNA is TGTGCCAGCAGACCCAGGGTCCTGAACACTGAAGCTTTCTTT. The complete variable domain, with remaining parts taken from reference TRBV7-8 and TRBJ1-1, reads GAGVSQSPRYKVAKRGQDVALRCDPISGHVSLFWYQQALGQGPEFLTYFQNEAQLDKSGLPSDRFFAERPEGSVSTLKIQRTQQEDSAVYLCASRPRVLNTEAFFGQGTRLTVV.

The chain couples TRBV9 to TRBJ2-1; 13 nucleotides line up with TRBD2. V dropped 0 bases and J dropped 2; count of bases not matched to a gene: 11. The CDR3 loop spans 20 amino acids. Germline V gives CDR1 SGDLS, CDR2 YYNGEE. The CDR3 region is CASSVGTSGGLLEPYNEQFF. CDR3 DNA sequence: TGTGCCAGCAGCGTAGGGACTAGCGGGGGCCTCTTAGAACCCTACAATGAGCAGTTCTTC.

The chain employs TRBV2 and TRBJ2-7, with 11 nucleotides matching TRBD1. With 8 bases clipped from V and 4 bases from J, the junction kept 4 bases outside the gene matches. CDR1 is SNHLY, CDR2 FYNNEI, per germline. The CDR3 spans 13 residues. The CDR3 region is CASSGQGAYEQYF. Written as DNA, the CDR3 is TGTGCCAGCTCAGGACAGGGGGCTTACGAGCAGTACTTC.

As regards this clone: This CDR3 is missing its conserved last phenylalanine or tryptophan, likely due to a read error. This chain's CDR3 is CASSYKGDGYTL. In DNA, the CDR3 is TGTGCCAGCAGTTACAAGGGGGATGGCTACACCCTC. V gene TRBV6-5 combines with J gene TRBJ1-2; a possible D gene is TRBD1 (6 bases). V was pared by 2 bases and J by 6 bases, with 7 bases between. There are 12 residues in the CDR3. Germline assignment: CDR1 MNHEY and CDR2 SVGAGI.

V usage is TRBV18 and J usage is TRBJ2-5, with 9 bases lining up with TRBD2. CDR1 and CDR2 from the germline V gene are KGHSH and LQKENI. J gave up 6 bases and V 1 base, and 12 bases lay outside the gene matches. The CDR3 totals 17 residues. The CDR3 nucleotides are TGTGCCAGCTCACCACTGGTTCTAGCGGGAACTGCGAAGACCCAGTACTTC. Encoded protein: CASSPLVLAGTAKTQYF.

Notes on this clone: Additional DNA sequences in this sample encode the identical CDR3. The CDR3 region has the DNA TGTGCGCCAAGCTTCAGCGAGACAGAGCCTGAGGACACAGATACGCAGTATTTT. Protein product: CAPSFSETEPEDTDTQYF. The chain employs TRBV7-8 and TRBJ2-3; a possible D gene is TRBD1 (5 bases). Germline V gene sequence: CDR1 SGHVS, CDR2 FQNEAQ. This CDR3 has 18 residues.

The CDR3 protein is CASSPWALGYTF. CDR3 in DNA: TGTGCCAGCAGCCCCTGGGCCCTTGGCTACACCTTC. The rearrangement joins TRBV5-8 to TRBJ1-2; D is ambiguous. Trimming shortened V by 4 bases and J by 7 bases, and 11 bases separated the two germline ends. CDR3 length: 12 amino acids. The germline CDR1 and CDR2 sequences are SGHTS and YDEGEE.

The chain joins TRBV28 to TRBJ2-4, with TRBD1 matching over 7 bases. The V gene end was trimmed by 8 bases and the J gene end by 6 bases; junction bases not matched to a gene: 4. CDR1 MDHEN and CDR2 SYDVKM come from the germline V gene. This CDR3 contains 12 residues. The DNA for the CDR3 is TGTGCCAGCGGGGCAGGGGGAAACATTCAGTACTTC. Translated: CASGAGGNIQYF.

V and J are TRBV6-6 and TRBJ1-5, with 9 bases that match TRBD1. The CDR3 runs 14 residues. The V gene's germline CDR1 is MNHNY and CDR2 SVGAGI (reference sequence). Trimming took 6 bases from V and 6 from J; bases not matched to a gene: 6. CDR3 DNA sequence: TGTGCCAGCAGAGAACAGGGGGCGAGTCAGCCCCAGCATTTT. This codes for CASREQGASQPQHF.

J is TRBJ2-2 and V is TRBV19; D is perhaps TRBD2 (5 bases). In germline, CDR1 is LNHDA, CDR2 SQIVND (reference sequence). The germline V and J ends were trimmed by 0 bases and 4 bases, with 9 bases remaining between them. There are 15 residues in the CDR3. CDR3: CASSIESRGTGELFF. The CDR3 DNA follows: TGTGCCAGTAGTATAGAGTCCCGGGGCACCGGGGAGCTGTTTTTT.

The chain links TRBV28 to TRBJ2-7, with 8 nucleotides matching TRBD1. Per the germline V gene, CDR1 is MDHEN and CDR2 is SYDVKM. The CDR3 contains 14 residues. V gave up 10 bases and J gave up 2 bases; unmatched junction bases: 10. The CDR3 coding sequence is TGTGCCACTATGTTTGGACAGGGCCCCTACGAGCAGTACTTC. Translated, it gives CATMFGQGPYEQYF.

The chain recombines TRBV5-4 with TRBJ2-1, with 10 bases matching TRBD2. CDR1 and CDR2 (germline): SGHNT, YYREEE (reference sequence). The CDR3 covers 14 residues. V gave up 3 bases and J gave up 6 bases; unmatched junction bases: 3. CDR3 region: CASSSGTSVNEQFF. The CDR3 nucleotides read TGTGCCAGCAGCTCCGGGACTAGCGTCAATGAGCAGTTCTTC.

J is TRBJ2-1 and V is TRBV13; 7 nucleotides agree with TRBD1. The trim removed 5 bases at V and 7 bases at J, leaving 2 bases unmatched. Germline V CDR1 and CDR2: PRHDT, FYEKMQ (reference sequence). This CDR3 contains 12 residues. Here the CDR3 DNA reads TGTGCCAGCAGCCCACAGGGGAATGAGCAGTTCTTC. Protein: CASSPQGNEQFF.

The chain links TRBV28 to TRBJ1-2; 10 bases line up with TRBD1. Germline values: CDR1 MDHEN, CDR2 SYDVKM. With V trimmed by 1 base and J by 4 bases, 6 bases remained unmatched. The CDR3 has 16 residues. The DNA for the CDR3 is TGTGCCAGCAGTTTATTAGACAGGGGGCTCGGCTATGGCTACACCTTC. Protein: CASSLLDRGLGYGYTF.

The chain carries TRBV5-1 and TRBJ1-3; D gene uncertain. The CDR3 contains 16 residues. Germline values: CDR1 SGHRS, CDR2 YFSETQ. The ends were cut back, 1 base at V and 0 bases at J, with 11 bases in the middle. CDR3 loop: CASSLYGVTSGNTIYF. The CDR3 bases are TGCGCCAGCAGCTTGTACGGGGTTACCTCTGGAAACACCATATATTTT.

The gene calls are TRBV6-1 and TRBJ2-1; D perhaps matches TRBD2 (6 bases). Looked up from germline, CDR1 is MNHNS and CDR2 is SASEGT. Trimming stripped 6 bases from V and 9 bases from J, with 15 bases between. The CDR3 is made up of 13 amino acids. The DNA of the CDR3 is TGTGCCAGCAGGCCGCTACTAGCCGGTGAGCAGTTCTTC. Translating it yields CASRPLLAGEQFF.

The gene calls are TRBV5-6 and TRBJ2-7, with 12 bases that match TRBD1. The CDR3 is made up of 15 amino acids. The germline CDR1 and CDR2 sequences are SGHDT and YYEEEE. The junction had 8 bases not matched to a gene; V was cut back by 4 bases and J by 6 bases. The CDR3 bases are TGTGCCAGCAGCCAAGCCGGGACAGGGGGCGGCGAGCAGTACTTC. It codes for CASSQAGTGGGEQYF.